This passage covers 26 T cell receptor beta chains from one sample sequenced in a study of CD8+ T cells in alopecia areata. cDNA prepared by RNA extraction and subsequent reverse transcription served as the template for sequencing. Only in-frame clones appear in the TCRdb table, and some are missing; sequencing was by immunoSEQ multiplex PCR. The table records around 180,000 clones, about three fifths of them present only once. Noted treatment: oral pan-JAK inhibitor, 5-10 mg twice daily. The specimen comprised CD4+ T cells sorted from blood, sampled at roughly week 49, from a patient treated with tofacitinib. These receptors were obtained from a human donor with alopecia areata.

The CDR3 bases are TGTGCCAGCAGCCTTTCCGGGACAGGGCTGGCAAATGAGCAGTTCTTC. Translating it yields CASSLSGTGLANEQFF. The V call is TRBV5-4, the J call TRBJ2-1; TRBD1 agrees at 9 bases. Trimming removed 4 bases from V and 7 bases from J; junction bases left unmatched: 12. Germline values: CDR1 SGHNT, CDR2 YYREEE (reference sequence). The CDR3 length is 16 residues.

This chain links TRBV27 with TRBJ2-1; 8 bases align to TRBD1. The CDR3 loop spans 12 amino acids. CDR1 is MNHEY, CDR2 SMNVEV, per germline (reference sequence). J was trimmed by 15 bases and V by 4 bases; bases with no gene match: 8. CDR3 in amino acids: CASSSDRGVGFF. The CDR3 bases are TGTGCCAGCAGTTCCGACAGGGGCGTTGGGTTCTTC.

The chain carries TRBV10-2 and TRBJ1-1; 8 positions agree with TRBD1. The germline CDR1 and CDR2 sequences are WSHSY and SAAADI. Losses at the gene ends were 5 bases for V and 6 bases for J; bases not matched to a gene: 8. This CDR3 region has 14 residues. For the CDR3, the DNA is TGCGCCAGCAGTTTCTCTGACAGGGGCGCTGAAGCTTTCTTT. Amino acid sequence: CASSFSDRGAEAFF.

The chain uses TRBV29-1 and TRBJ2-7, with D possibly matching TRBD1 (6 bases). From germline, CDR1 is SQVTM and CDR2 ANQGSEA. The CDR3 extends over 11 amino acids. Trimming pared 7 bases from V and 4 bases from J, leaving 11 bases between. Written as DNA, the CDR3 is TGCAGCGCCGGACAGCTTTACGAGCAGTACTTC. Translating it yields CSAGQLYEQYF.

The chain carries TRBV30 and TRBJ2-6, with 7 nucleotides matching TRBD1. The CDR3 consists of 15 residues. Germline V gene sequence: CDR1 GTSNPN, CDR2 SVGIG (reference sequence). The trim removed 2 bases at V and 4 bases at J, leaving 5 bases unmatched. DNA of the CDR3: TGTGCCTGGAGTCAACAGGGGTTAGGGGCCAACGTCCTGACTTTC. Translating gives CAWSQQGLGANVLTF.

V gene TRBV5-1 combines with J gene TRBJ2-3, with TRBD2 matching 7 bases. J gave up 0 bases and V 7 bases, and 8 bases lay outside the gene matches. This CDR3 is built from 15 residues. In germline, CDR1 is SGHRS, CDR2 YFSETQ. The CDR3 spells CASDSTSTSTDTQYF. In DNA, the CDR3 is TGCGCCAGCGATTCGACTAGCACTAGCACAGATACGCAGTATTTT.

This sequence joins TRBV7-8 and TRBJ1-5, with D perhaps TRBD1 (6 bases). Trimming took off 5 bases at V and 4 bases at J, with 12 bases between the two ends. The CDR3 runs 14 residues. CDR1 is SGHVS, CDR2 FQNEAQ, per germline. CDR3 nucleotide sequence: TGTGCCAGCAGCACGCAGGGGATTAATCAGCCCCAGCATTTT. Translating it yields CASSTQGINQPQHF.

The rearrangement uses TRBV29-1 and TRBJ2-1; D is uncertain. The V end lost 7 bases, the J end lost 0 bases, and 16 bases lay between the germline ends. Germline-derived CDR1 and CDR2 are SQVTM and ANQGSEA. This CDR3 contains 15 residues. CDR3 sequence (DNA): TGCAGCGCCCTCCTGTTCCTGAGCTCCTACAATGAGCAGTTCTTC. Its translation is CSALLFLSSYNEQFF.

The V and J genes are TRBV29-1 and TRBJ2-5, with a possible D match to TRBD2 (5 bases). Germline loops: CDR1 SQVTM, CDR2 ANQGSEA. The ends were cut back, 6 bases at V and 4 bases at J, with 21 bases in the middle. CDR3 length: 15 amino acids. The chain's CDR3 is CSVQPQDSKGETQYF. Written as DNA, the CDR3 is TGCAGCGTGCAACCCCAGGACTCCAAGGGAGAGACCCAGTACTTC. Full variable domain (rest looked up from reference TRBV29-1 and TRBJ2-5): SAVISQKPSRDICQRGTSLTIQCQVDSQVTMMFWYRQQPGQSLTLIATANQGSEATYESGFVIDKFPISRPNLTFSTLTVSNMSPEDSSIYLCSVQPQDSKGETQYFGPGTRLLVL.

The CDR3 loop is CAWADRGDSPLHF. In DNA, the CDR3 is TGTGCCTGGGCCGACAGGGGAGATTCACCCCTCCACTTT. V usage is TRBV30 and J usage is TRBJ1-6; 8 positions agree with TRBD1. This CDR3 region has 13 residues. Trimming cost V 5 bases and J 8 bases; bases outside gene matches: 5. Per germline, CDR1 GTSNPN and CDR2 SVGIG (reference sequence).

The J gene is TRBJ1-1, the V gene TRBV30; D is unclear. V lost 2 bases, J lost 7 bases, and 11 bases lay in between. The CDR3 contains 12 residues. Germline CDR1 reads GTSNPN; CDR2 reads SVGIG (reference sequence). CDR3 in DNA: TGTGCCTGGAGTTACACAGACGATGAAGCTTTCTTT. This gives the protein CAWSYTDDEAFF.

This clone was recorded a few times. The rearrangement links TRBV9 to TRBJ2-3; D possibly corresponds to TRBD2 (5 bases). The CDR3 is 15 residues long. V was shortened by 3 bases and J by 2 bases, with 13 bases between the two germline ends. From germline, CDR1 is SGDLS and CDR2 YYNGEE. The CDR3, as DNA: TGTGCCAGCAGCGGGGGAGACGGTTACACAGATACGCAGTATTTT. This codes for CASSGGDGYTDTQYF.

V gene TRBV29-1 combines with J gene TRBJ2-5; D possibly uses TRBD1 or TRBD2 (5 bases each). Germline lookup yields CDR1 SQVTM and CDR2 ANQGSEA. Trimming left V 5 bases short and J 7 bases short, with 17 bases between. The CDR3 covers 13 residues. The DNA for the CDR3 is TGCAGCGTTACGTGGGACGCCCGGGGGACCCAGTACTTC. It is translated as CSVTWDARGTQYF.

The chain carries TRBV2 and TRBJ1-2; TRBD1 agrees at 10 bases. The germline V gene encodes CDR1 SNHLY and CDR2 FYNNEI. The trim removed 10 bases at V and 3 bases at J, leaving 5 bases unmatched. The CDR3 is 13 residues long. The CDR3 DNA reads as TGTGCCACCCGAGGGACAGGGGACTATGGCTACACCTTC. Protein sequence: CATRGTGDYGYTF.

The chain joins TRBV2 to TRBJ2-5; TRBD2 agrees at 8 bases. Trimming removed 6 bases from V and 5 bases from J; junction bases left unmatched: 14. CDR3 length: 16 amino acids. In germline, CDR1 is SNHLY, CDR2 FYNNEI. The CDR3 protein is CASRGTRGRLGETQYF. The CDR3 DNA reads as TGTGCCAGCAGGGGGACTAGAGGTCGTCTGGGGGAGACCCAGTACTTC.

The chain carries TRBV5-6 and TRBJ1-1, with D perhaps matching TRBD1 (5 bases). CDR3 size: 15 residues. V gave up 4 bases and J gave up 0 bases, with 13 bases separating them. CDR1 is SGHDT, CDR2 YYEEEE, per germline. The CDR3, as DNA: TGTGCCAGCAGCCTGGGACGGACCTTGAACACTGAAGCTTTCTTT. Translating it yields CASSLGRTLNTEAFF.

Notes on this clone: Other DNA sequences in this sample translate to the same CDR3. The chain links TRBV2 to TRBJ2-5; D unresolved. This CDR3 has 11 amino acids. Trimming removed 5 bases from V and 5 bases from J, with 6 bases in between. Germline CDR1 and CDR2: SNHLY and FYNNEI. CDR3 nucleotides: TGTGCCAGCAGTTTAAGGGAGACCCAGTACTTC. Protein: CASSLRETQYF.

This clone turned up a few times. Other DNA variants within this sample encode the same CDR3. V and J are TRBV29-1 and TRBJ1-2, with D unclear. The length of the CDR3 is 11 residues. V shed 3 bases and J shed 4 bases, with 6 bases lying between them. The germline V gene encodes CDR1 SQVTM and CDR2 ANQGSEA. The CDR3 DNA follows: TGCAGCGTTGAGGGAGGCTATGGCTACACCTTC. Residues: CSVEGGYGYTF.

CDR3 in amino acids: CSVAKGTAFTYEQYF. CDR3 nucleotides: TGCAGCGTTGCGAAGGGGACAGCCTTCACCTACGAGCAGTACTTC. The rearrangement links TRBV29-1 to TRBJ2-7; the match to TRBD1 covers 7 bases. In germline, CDR1 is SQVTM, CDR2 ANQGSEA. The CDR3 spans 15 residues. The V gene end was trimmed by 4 bases and the J gene end by 2 bases; junction bases not matched to a gene: 11.

The chain has TRBV10-3 and TRBJ2-2; 14 bases agree with TRBD2. The CDR3 sequence is 17 residues long. V gave up 6 bases and J gave up 2 bases; unmatched junction bases: 5. Germline V CDR1 and CDR2: ENHRY, SYGVKD. CDR3 DNA sequence: TGTGCCATCAGCGGACTAGCGGGGGGACCTAACACCGGGGAGCTGTTTTTT. Translating gives CAISGLAGGPNTGELFF.

The CDR3 loop reads CASSLRGGPAYEQYF. The DNA of the CDR3 is TGTGCCAGCAGCTTGCGTGGGGGGCCGGCCTACGAGCAGTACTTC. V and J are TRBV7-2 and TRBJ2-7; D is tentatively TRBD1 or TRBD2 (6 bases each). The ends were cut back, 3 bases at V and 2 bases at J, with 14 bases in the middle. This CDR3 has 15 residues. Germline V gene lookup returns CDR1 SGHTA and CDR2 FQGNSA.

The chain is built from TRBV10-3 and TRBJ2-2; the match to TRBD2 covers 7 bases. The trim removed 2 bases at V and 0 bases at J, leaving 3 bases unmatched. In germline, CDR1 is ENHRY, CDR2 SYGVKD. This CDR3 is built from 16 residues. The CDR3 DNA follows: TGTGCCATCAGTGAGCGGCGGGGGTCGAACACCGGGGAGCTGTTTTTT. This codes for CAISERRGSNTGELFF.

The chain combines TRBV6-1 with TRBJ1-2; D may be TRBD1 (5 bases). Trimming left V 7 bases short and J 4 bases short, with 19 bases between. Germline V gene data show CDR1 as MNHNS and CDR2 as SASEGT. The length of the CDR3 is 15 residues. This chain's CDR3 is CASTLQEGGTYGYTF. CDR3 nucleotides: TGTGCCAGCACCCTGCAAGAGGGAGGGACCTATGGCTACACCTTC.

This clone was observed a handful of times. The gene calls are TRBV5-1 and TRBJ2-2; maybe TRBD1 (5 bases). Trimming took 0 bases from V and 2 from J, leaving 11 bases between them. The CDR3 is made up of 16 amino acids. The germline V gene has CDR1 SGHRS and CDR2 YFSETQ. CDR3 bases: TGCGCCAGCAGCTTGGACGGGCGGACAAACACCGGGGAGCTGTTTTTT. Translation: CASSLDGRTNTGELFF.

V and J are TRBV7-6 and TRBJ2-3; tentative D call: TRBD1 (6 bases). Germline-derived CDR1 and CDR2 are SGHVS and FNYEAQ. The V end was cut by 1 base, the J end by 1 base, with 12 bases between. CDR3 length: 16 residues. CDR3 residues: CASSLGVSGGTDTQYF. CDR3 DNA sequence: TGTGCCAGCAGCTTAGGTGTATCAGGGGGCACAGATACGCAGTATTTT.

The chain combines TRBV30 with TRBJ1-2; no firm D call. This CDR3 spans 12 amino acids. CDR1 is GTSNPN and CDR2 is SVGIG in the germline V gene (reference sequence). V was trimmed by 3 bases and J by 2 bases, leaving 7 bases between them. This CDR3 is CAWRPANYGYTF. CDR3 nucleotide sequence: TGTGCCTGGAGGCCCGCCAACTATGGCTACACCTTC.